The source of this T cell receptor (beta chain) is a study of blood T cell repertoires in COVID-19. Overall study: PBMCs, B-cell-depleted T cells, or T cells provided the cDNA or gDNA that made up the material.

Authors' data handling: Quantification of nucleated cells was approximated via reference gene primer amplification. Produced via immunoSEQ multiplex PCR; TCRdb's table is partial and in-frame only. V, J and clone size are those of that table, while D and trimming were read from the DNA. The top ten hold approximately 4.7% of the sample, which has 300,000 to 400,000 clones, about 89% seen once. This TCR came from a man aged 55 to 69 who had recovered from COVID-19. The sequenced sample consisted of PBMCs or T cells enriched from blood (not recorded which).

The CDR3 here is CASRGGNPGANVLTF. The CDR3, as DNA: TGTGCCAGCCGGGGTGGGAACCCTGGGGCCAACGTCCTGACTTTC. V and J are TRBV19 and TRBJ2-6; maybe TRBD2 (5 bases). Deletions cut 9 bases from V and 2 bases from J, with 14 bases between. Germline CDR1 LNHDA, CDR2 SQIVND (reference sequence). The CDR3 sequence is 15 residues long.